This T cell receptor (beta chain) emerged from a study of shared clonotypes between healthy human individuals. The study drew its donors from healthy HIV-negative adults without recent acute infections or vaccinations. Data came from immunoSEQ multiplex PCR; TCRdb stores just in-frame clones and leaves some out. The data contain about 460,000 clones, approximately 80% of them singletons. V lost 2 bases and J 2 bases, leaving 10 bases between the germline ends. This CDR3 is 14 amino acids long. Germline CDR1 and CDR2: MNHEY and SMNVEV (reference sequence). About this clone: A much larger clonotype is one base distant, so this may be a read error.

The chain employs TRBV27 and TRBJ2-7; TRBD1 is a possible D gene (5 bases). Input material: PBMCs. The receptor's source is a middle-aged woman in good health. Some clones in this sample may be carry-over from other donors' samples. The CDR3 coding sequence is TGTGCCAGCAGTTTAAGGCAGGGCACCTACGAGCAGTACTTC. Protein: CASSLRQGTYEQYF.